These 5 T cell receptor beta chains were sequenced from one sample in a study of cytomegalovirus exposure and HLA in healthy donors. The data were produced by immunoSEQ multiplex PCR, yet TCRdb's version contains in-frame clones alone and is incomplete. The table includes 160,000 or so clones, roughly 91% detected once. Sequencing was done on a sample of PBMCs. Receptors originate from a young man in good health and CMV-seronegative.

The rearrangement joins TRBV5-1 to TRBJ2-3, with 7 bases that match TRBD1. The CDR3 is 15 residues long. The germline V gene encodes CDR1 SGHRS and CDR2 YFSETQ. V dropped 4 bases and J dropped 0; count of bases not matched to a gene: 5. This CDR3 reads CASSPGQTSTDTQYF. The CDR3 DNA reads as TGCGCCAGCAGCCCGGGACAGACTAGCACAGATACGCAGTATTTT.

The V call is TRBV11-2, the J call TRBJ2-5; D perhaps matches TRBD1 (5 bases). Trimming shortened V by 1 base and J by 0 bases, and 9 bases separated the two germline ends. From germline, CDR1 is SGHAT and CDR2 FQNNGV. The CDR3 is made up of 15 amino acids. The CDR3 is CASSLGTLYQETQYF. Here the CDR3 DNA reads TGTGCCAGCAGCTTAGGGACACTATACCAAGAGACCCAGTACTTC.

The CDR3 nucleotides are TGTGCCAGCAGCCCATCAGGGACAGGCTCCTACGAGCAGTACTTC. Amino acid sequence: CASSPSGTGSYEQYF. This chain links TRBV14 with TRBJ2-7; 8 bases map to TRBD1. This CDR3 has 15 residues. In germline, CDR1 is SGHDN, CDR2 FVKESK. Trimming took 4 bases from V and 0 from J; bases not matched to a gene: 5.

V usage is TRBV19 and J usage is TRBJ1-1, with 11 bases fitting TRBD1. The CDR3 is made up of 14 amino acids. Germline values: CDR1 LNHDA, CDR2 SQIVND (reference sequence). Trimming removed 8 bases from V and 5 bases from J; junction bases left unmatched: 7. The CDR3 sequence: CASRGQGARTEAFF. CDR3 nucleotides: TGTGCCAGTCGAGGACAGGGGGCGCGAACTGAAGCTTTCTTT. Filled out from reference TRBV19 and TRBJ1-1, the complete variable domain reads DGGITQSPKYLFRKEGQNVTLSCEQNLNHDAMYWYRQDPGQGLRLIYYSQIVNDFQKGDIAEGYSVSREKKESFPLTVTSAQKNPTAFYLCASRGQGARTEAFFGQGTRLTVV.

The chain combines TRBV6-4 with TRBJ1-2; 7 bases align to TRBD1. The junction had 1 base not matched to a gene; V was cut back by 2 bases and J by 4 bases. Per germline, CDR1 MRHNA and CDR2 SNTAGT. CDR3 size: 13 residues. CDR3 DNA sequence: TGTGCCAGCAGTGACGGGACAGTCTATGGCTACACCTTC. It codes for CASSDGTVYGYTF.